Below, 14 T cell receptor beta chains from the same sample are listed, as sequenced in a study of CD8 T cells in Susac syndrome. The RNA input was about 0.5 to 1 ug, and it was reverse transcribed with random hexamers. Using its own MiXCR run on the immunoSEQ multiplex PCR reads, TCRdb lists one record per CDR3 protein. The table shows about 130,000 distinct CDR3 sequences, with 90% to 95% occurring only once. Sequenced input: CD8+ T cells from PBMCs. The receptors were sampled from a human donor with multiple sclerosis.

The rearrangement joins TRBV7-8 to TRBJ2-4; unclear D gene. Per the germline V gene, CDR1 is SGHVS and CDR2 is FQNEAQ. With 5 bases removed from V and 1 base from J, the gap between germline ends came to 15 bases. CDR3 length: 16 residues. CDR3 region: CASSGRLGDAKNIQYF. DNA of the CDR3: TGTGCCAGCAGCGGAAGGCTGGGCGACGCCAAAAACATTCAGTACTTC.

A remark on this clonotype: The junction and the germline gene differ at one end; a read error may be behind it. As DNA, the CDR3 is TGCGCCAGCAGTCAAGAAGGACGGAGCTATGGCTACACCTTC. This gives the protein CASSQEGRSYGYTF. The V gene is TRBV4-1, the J gene TRBJ1-2; unclear D gene. The V gene's germline CDR1 is MGHRA and CDR2 YSYEKL. This CDR3 comprises 14 residues.

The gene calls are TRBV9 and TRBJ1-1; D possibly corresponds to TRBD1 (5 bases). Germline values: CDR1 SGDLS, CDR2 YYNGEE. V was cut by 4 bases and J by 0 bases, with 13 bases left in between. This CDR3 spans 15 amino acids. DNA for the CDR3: TGTGCCAGCAGCCCAGGCGAGGGGATGAACACTGAAGCTTTCTTT. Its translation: CASSPGEGMNTEAFF.

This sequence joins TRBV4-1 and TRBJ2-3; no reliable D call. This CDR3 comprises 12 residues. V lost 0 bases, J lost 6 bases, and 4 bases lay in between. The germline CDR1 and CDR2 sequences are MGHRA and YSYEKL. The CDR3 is CASSQEGDTQYF. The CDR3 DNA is TGCGCCAGCAGCCAAGAAGGGGATACGCAGTATTTT.

CDR3 sequence: CAWSVPGDSNQPQHF. The CDR3 DNA reads as TGTGCCTGGAGTGTACCCGGGGATAGCAATCAGCCCCAGCATTTT. The chain uses TRBV30 and TRBJ1-5; no definite D call. V was shortened by 0 bases and J by 0 bases, with 9 bases between the two germline ends. Germline-derived CDR1 and CDR2 are GTSNPN and SVGIG (reference sequence). The CDR3 loop spans 15 amino acids.

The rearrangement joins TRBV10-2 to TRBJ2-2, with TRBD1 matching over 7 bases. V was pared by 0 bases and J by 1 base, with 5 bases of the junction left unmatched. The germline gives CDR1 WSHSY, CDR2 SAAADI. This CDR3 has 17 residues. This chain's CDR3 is CASSESIGTVNTGELFF. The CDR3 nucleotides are TGCGCCAGCAGTGAGTCGATAGGGACAGTGAACACCGGGGAGCTGTTTTTT.

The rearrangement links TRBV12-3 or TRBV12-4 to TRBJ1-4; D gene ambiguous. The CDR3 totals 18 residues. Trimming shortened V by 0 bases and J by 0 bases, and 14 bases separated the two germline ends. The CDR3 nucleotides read TGTGCCAGCAGTTTAGCGCCCCCAAGCTATGCAACTAATGAAAAACTGTTTTTT. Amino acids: CASSLAPPSYATNEKLFF.

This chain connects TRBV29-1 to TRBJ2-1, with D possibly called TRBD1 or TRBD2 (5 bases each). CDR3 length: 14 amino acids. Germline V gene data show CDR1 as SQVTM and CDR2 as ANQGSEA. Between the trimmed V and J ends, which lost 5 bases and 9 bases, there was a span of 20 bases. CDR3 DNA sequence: TGCAGCGTTTTAGGGACGCATCGGTACCGTGAGCAGTTCTTC. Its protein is CSVLGTHRYREQFF.

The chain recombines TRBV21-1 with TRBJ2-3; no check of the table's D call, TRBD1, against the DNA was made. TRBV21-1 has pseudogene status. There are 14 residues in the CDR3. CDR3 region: CASSRPRVTDTQYF. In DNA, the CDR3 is TGTGCCAGCAGCAGACCCAGGGTAACAGATACGCAGTATTTT.

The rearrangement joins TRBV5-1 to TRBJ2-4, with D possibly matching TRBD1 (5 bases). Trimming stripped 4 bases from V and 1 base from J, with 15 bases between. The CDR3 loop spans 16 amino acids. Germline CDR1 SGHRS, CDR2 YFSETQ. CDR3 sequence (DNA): TGCGCCAGCAGCCCTTCTAATCCAGGGGCCAAAAACATTCAGTACTTC. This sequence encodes CASSPSNPGAKNIQYF. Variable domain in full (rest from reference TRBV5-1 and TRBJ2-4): KAGVTQTPRYLIKTRGQQVTLSCSPISGHRSVSWYQQTPGQGLQFLFEYFSETQRNKGNFPGRFSGRQFSNSRSEMNVSTLELGDSALYLCASSPSNPGAKNIQYFGAGTRLSVL.

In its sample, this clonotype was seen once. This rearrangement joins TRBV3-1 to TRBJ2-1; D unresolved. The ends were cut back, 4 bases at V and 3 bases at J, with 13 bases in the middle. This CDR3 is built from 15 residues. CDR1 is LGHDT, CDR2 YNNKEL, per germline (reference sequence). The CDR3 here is CASSRTTASYNEQFF. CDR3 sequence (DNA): TGTGCCAGCAGCCGAACTACCGCGAGCTACAATGAGCAGTTCTTC.

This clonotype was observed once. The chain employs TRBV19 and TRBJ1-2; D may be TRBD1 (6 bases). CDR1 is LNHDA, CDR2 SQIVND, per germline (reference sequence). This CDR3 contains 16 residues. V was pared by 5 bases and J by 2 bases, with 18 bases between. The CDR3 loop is CASSPGANNLNYGYTF. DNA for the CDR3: TGTGCCAGTAGTCCGGGGGCCAACAACTTAAACTATGGCTACACCTTC.

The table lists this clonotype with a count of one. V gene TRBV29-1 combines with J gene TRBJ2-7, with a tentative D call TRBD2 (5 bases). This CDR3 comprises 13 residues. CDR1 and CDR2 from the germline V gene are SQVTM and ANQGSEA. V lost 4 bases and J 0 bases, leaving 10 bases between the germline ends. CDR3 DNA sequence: TGCAGCGTTGTCGATGGGAGCTCCTACGAGCAGTACTTC. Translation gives CSVVDGSSYEQYF.

CDR3 sequence: CASSDPTSGSSTGELFF. Here the CDR3 DNA reads TGTGCCAGCAGTGATCCTACTAGCGGGAGTTCTACCGGGGAGCTGTTTTTT. The chain links TRBV2 to TRBJ2-2; TRBD2 aligns across 11 bases. The CDR3 loop spans 17 amino acids. Per germline, CDR1 SNHLY and CDR2 FYNNEI. J was trimmed by 5 bases and V by 3 bases; bases with no gene match: 8.